This TCR beta chain was identified during a study of T-cell memory formation after mild COVID-19. About the study: TCR clusters largely stayed donor specific.

CDR3 size: 14 residues. With 6 bases removed from V and 7 bases from J, the gap between germline ends came to 13 bases. Looked up from germline, CDR1 is KGHSH and CDR2 is LQKENI. Findings of the study overall: Confirmation of SARS-CoV-2 specificity was lacking for second-wave clones peaking day 37.

Many counts were recorded for this clonotype. Its antigen is unknown. With constant-segment primers, 5'RACE yielded cDNA libraries of TCR alpha and TCR beta that carried sample barcodes and UMIs. TCRdb re-derived calls from the 5' RACE reads in MiXCR, one entry per CDR3 protein. The sample shows 300,000 to 350,000 distinct CDR3 sequences, 10% to 15% of them seen only once. The sample consisted of PBMCs or a T cell subset sorted from them (not recorded which). The receptor's source is a man between 18 and 35 years old who had mild COVID-19 (a few samples of this study predate the infection). Cell type and time point are not known. This chain connects TRBV18 to TRBJ1-6, with TRBD1 as a possible D gene (5 bases). CDR3 region: CASSGTVANSPLHF. DNA of the CDR3: TGTGCCAGCTCGGGGACCGTGGCAAATTCACCCCTCCACTTT. Drawing the rest from reference TRBV18 and TRBJ1-6, the complete variable domain is NAGVMQNPRHLVRRRGQEARLRCSPMKGHSHVYWYRQLPEEGLKFMVYLQKENIIDESGMPKERFSAEFPKEGPSILRIQQVVRGDSAAYFCASSGTVANSPLHFGNGTRLTVT.